The rows below give T cell receptor beta chains drawn from one sample of a study of T cell repertoires in cytomegalovirus infection. Each CDR3 protein is one row after TCRdb ran MiXCR on the reads. The repertoire includes roughly 630,000 distinct CDR3 sequences, roughly a quarter of them detected once, and roughly 8% sits in the top ten. The sequencing input was CD8+ T cells from PBMCs. These receptors were collected from a human donor in good health (CMV status not recorded). Some clones in this sample may be carry-over from other donors' samples. Each CDR3 is given with its conserved first and last residue.

cdr3_aa	v_call	j_call
CASSLYERTDTQYF	TRBV5-1	TRBJ2-3
CASSFYPWRAGNRVTTNEKLFF	TRBV6-1	TRBJ1-4
CASSSEGSYEQYF	TRBV7-8	TRBJ2-7
CANSRRDSLEDTQYF	TRBV6-6	TRBJ2-3
CASSRGGGQETQYF	TRBV7-6	TRBJ2-5
CASSLSASGNYEQYF	TRBV7-8	TRBJ2-7
CASSLEQGSTGELFF	TRBV7-2	TRBJ2-2
CSARDRPRVAQHTDTQYF	TRBV20-1	TRBJ2-3
CASSHLDRLDYGYTF	TRBV7-3	TRBJ1-2
CAVGTPATNEKLFF	TRBV12-3/TRBV12-4	TRBJ1-4
CASSLLGYSNQPQHF	TRBV7-8	TRBJ1-5
CSAPDRVSYNEQFF	TRBV20-1	TRBJ2-1
CASSLFGTSGGGDSQYF	TRBV5-5	TRBJ2-3
CSAREEATGHNEQFF	TRBV20-1	TRBJ2-1
CATSSRLYGYTF	TRBV15	TRBJ1-2
CASSPQTSGANTGELFF	TRBV11-3	TRBJ2-2
CASSPSPSGYYNEQFF	TRBV12-3/TRBV12-4	TRBJ2-1
CSAFGQDRPDTQYF	TRBV20-1	TRBJ2-3
CASSMGRKTEAFF	TRBV19	TRBJ1-1